Below, 27 T cell receptor beta chains from the same sample are listed, as sequenced in a study of cytomegalovirus exposure and HLA in healthy donors. With 60 Vbeta and 13 Jbeta primers, the PCR was carried out. Produced via immunoSEQ multiplex PCR; TCRdb's table is partial and in-frame only. The data contain 100,000 to 150,000 clones, roughly 72% of them singletons. The sequenced sample consisted of PBMCs. The receptors come from a middle-aged man in good health and CMV-seropositive.

V is TRBV7-2 and J is TRBJ2-2, with 8 bases lining up with TRBD1. The CDR3 sequence is 17 residues long. V was pared by 1 base and J by 1 base, with 5 bases of the junction left unmatched. Germline V gives CDR1 SGHTA, CDR2 FQGNSA. The CDR3 spells CASSLVSGTGNTGELFF. CDR3 bases: TGTGCCAGCAGCTTAGTATCCGGGACAGGGAACACCGGGGAGCTGTTTTTT.

The CDR3 here is CATSRDPGTEAFF. In DNA, the CDR3 is TGTGCCACCAGCAGAGATCCAGGCACTGAAGCTTTCTTT. The rearrangement joins TRBV15 to TRBJ1-1; D remains ambiguous. Per germline, CDR1 LNHNV and CDR2 YYDKDF (reference sequence). V shed 0 bases and J shed 4 bases, with 6 bases lying between them. CDR3 size: 13 residues. Based on the CDR3 plus reference TRBV15 and TRBJ1-1, the full variable domain is DAMVIQNPRYQVTQFGKPVTLSCSQTLNHNVMYWYQQKSSQAPKLLFHYYDKDFNNEADTPDNFQSRRPNTSFCFLDIRSPGLGDTAMYLCATSRDPGTEAFFGQGTRLTVV.

The CDR3 loop is CASSQVLAGGRLQETQYF. CDR3 bases: TGCGCCAGCAGCCAAGTTCTAGCGGGGGGTCGCCTCCAAGAGACCCAGTACTTC. This chain connects TRBV4-1 to TRBJ2-5; 11 bases are a match to TRBD2. The CDR3 runs to 18 residues. J was trimmed by 1 base and V by 1 base; bases with no gene match: 8. Germline V gives CDR1 MGHRA, CDR2 YSYEKL.

This clone was detected only a few times. The rearrangement links TRBV19 to TRBJ2-5, with 7 bases matching TRBD1. The ends lost 5 bases at V and 2 bases at J; junction bases unmatched: 11. Per the germline V gene, CDR1 is LNHDA and CDR2 is SQIVND (reference sequence). The CDR3 has 16 amino acids. As DNA, the CDR3 is TGTGCCAGTAGTCCGTCATCAAACAGGGGACAAGAGACCCAGTACTTC. Amino acid sequence: CASSPSSNRGQETQYF.

The V gene is TRBV6-5, the J gene TRBJ2-5; TRBD2 is a possible D gene (5 bases). Trimming took 4 bases from V and 4 from J, leaving 7 bases between them. The CDR3 is 12 amino acids. Germline V lookup: CDR1 MNHEY, CDR2 SVGAGI. The CDR3, as DNA: TGTGCCAGCAGTTTAGGGAGAGAGACCCAGTACTTC. Its protein is CASSLGRETQYF.

The V call is TRBV4-2, the J call TRBJ1-1; TRBD1 might be the D (5 bases). The ends were cut back, 2 bases at V and 4 bases at J, with 14 bases in the middle. Germline CDR1 LGHNA, CDR2 YNFKEQ. The CDR3 is made up of 15 amino acids. The CDR3, as DNA: TGTGCCAGCAGCCAAACACCCGACAGATCCACTGAAGCTTTCTTT. The encoded protein is CASSQTPDRSTEAFF.

The chain couples TRBV10-3 to TRBJ2-5; weak D call: TRBD2 (6 bases). The CDR3 is 17 amino acids. The germline gives CDR1 ENHRY, CDR2 SYGVKD. Trimming removed 0 bases at V and 5 bases at J, with 19 bases between. The CDR3, as DNA: TGTGCCATCAGTGAGTCGAGTGAAACGGGACGGGGGGAGACCCAGTACTTC. Its translation: CAISESSETGRGETQYF.

V gene TRBV27 combines with J gene TRBJ2-7; 8 nucleotides line up with TRBD1. This CDR3 is built from 15 residues. Germline loops: CDR1 MNHEY, CDR2 SMNVEV (reference sequence). J was trimmed by 3 bases and V by 6 bases; bases with no gene match: 10. The CDR3 DNA sequence: TGTGCCAGCAGCCTAAGGGGACAGGCCAACTACGAGCAGTACTTC. Translated, it gives CASSLRGQANYEQYF.

This clone was observed a handful of times. The chain uses TRBV28 and TRBJ2-1; TRBD1 matches 8 bases. The CDR3 has 15 amino acids. Germline V gene data show CDR1 as MDHEN and CDR2 as SYDVKM. The junction had 17 bases not matched to a gene; V was cut back by 3 bases and J by 16 bases. The chain's CDR3 is CASSFGHPARTGKFF. The CDR3, as DNA: TGTGCCAGCAGTTTCGGTCACCCGGCGAGGACAGGGAAATTCTTC. Using reference TRBV28 and TRBJ2-1 for the parts outside the CDR3, the full variable domain is DVKVTQSSRYLVKRTGEKVFLECVQDMDHENMFWYRQDPGLGLRLIYFSYDVKMKEKGDIPEGYSVSREKKERFSLILESASTNQTSMYLCASSFGHPARTGKFFGPGTRLTVL.

This chain uses TRBV7-2 with TRBJ1-2, with TRBD1 as a possible D gene (5 bases). This CDR3 has 13 amino acids. Germline CDR1 and CDR2: SGHTA and FQGNSA. Trimming removed 1 base from V and 8 bases from J, with 11 bases in between. CDR3 nucleotides: TGTGCCAGCAGCTTAGAGGGGAGGAGGGGCTACACCTTC. This codes for CASSLEGRRGYTF.

The gene calls are TRBV29-1 and TRBJ1-1; D uncertain. Per germline, CDR1 SQVTM and CDR2 ANQGSEA. The CDR3 has 13 residues. V was pared by 3 bases and J by 1 base, with 9 bases between. CDR3 DNA: TGCAGCGTTGAGGGCGCCGGGAACACTGAAGCTTTCTTT. Encoded protein: CSVEGAGNTEAFF.

This clone turned up a few times. The gene calls are TRBV6-6 and TRBJ1-2, with TRBD1 matching 8 bases. Germline lookup yields CDR1 MNHNY and CDR2 SVGAGI (reference sequence). Trimming at V came to 7 bases and at J to 8 bases, leaving 9 bases not matched to a gene. The CDR3 length is 13 residues. The DNA for the CDR3 is TGTGCCAGCAAAATGACAGGGGATGAGGGCTACACCTTC. As protein: CASKMTGDEGYTF.

The chain combines TRBV7-2 with TRBJ2-1; weak D call: TRBD2 (5 bases). This CDR3 has 14 amino acids. Germline assignment: CDR1 SGHTA and CDR2 FQGNSA. Trimming removed 3 bases at V and 6 bases at J, with 12 bases between. CDR3 amino acids: CASSFMPGSNEQFF. CDR3 DNA sequence: TGTGCCAGCAGCTTCATGCCGGGGTCCAATGAGCAGTTCTTC.

V gene TRBV19 combines with J gene TRBJ2-7; 8 bases line up with TRBD1. The length of the CDR3 is 15 residues. V shed 5 bases, J shed 1 base, and the junction held 7 bases outside the gene matches. Per the germline V gene, CDR1 is LNHDA and CDR2 is SQIVND (reference sequence). The chain's CDR3 is CASSAGTGPSYEQYF. CDR3 nucleotides: TGTGCCAGTAGTGCCGGGACAGGCCCTTCCTACGAGCAGTACTTC. The variable domain in full, with the rest retrieved from reference TRBV19 and TRBJ2-7, is DGGITQSPKYLFRKEGQNVTLSCEQNLNHDAMYWYRQDPGQGLRLIYYSQIVNDFQKGDIAEGYSVSREKKESFPLTVTSAQKNPTAFYLCASSAGTGPSYEQYFGPGTRLTVT.

The V gene is TRBV29-1, the J gene TRBJ1-1, with D possibly matching TRBD1 (6 bases). Between the trimmed V and J ends, which lost 6 bases and 4 bases, there was a span of 12 bases. Germline assignment: CDR1 SQVTM and CDR2 ANQGSEA. The CDR3 consists of 12 residues. In DNA, the CDR3 is TGCAGCGTGATAACAGGGACCACTGAAGCTTTCTTT. Amino acid sequence: CSVITGTTEAFF.

This clone came up once. The V call is TRBV6-1, the J call TRBJ1-5, with TRBD1 identical over 10 bases. The CDR3 totals 17 residues. Germline V CDR1 and CDR2: MNHNS, SASEGT. V lost 0 bases to trimming and J lost 9 bases; unmatched junction nucleotides: 11. The CDR3 is CASSEAQGQGSRRPQHF. CDR3 in DNA: TGTGCCAGCAGTGAAGCGCAGGGACAGGGGTCAAGGAGGCCCCAGCATTTT.

The chain has TRBV12-1 and TRBJ2-7; the D call in the table, TRBD2, was not verified against the DNA. TRBV12-1 is marked as a pseudogene. This CDR3 is 18 amino acids long. The CDR3 nucleotides are TGTGCCAGCAGCCGGTCCGGCTCTAGGGCGGGGAGCCCCTACGAGCAGTACTTC. It yields the protein CASSRSGSRAGSPYEQYF.

This clone was recorded once. The chain links TRBV5-1 to TRBJ1-3; TRBD1 might be the D (5 bases). The CDR3 runs 15 residues. The ends were cut back, 4 bases at V and 1 base at J, with 12 bases in the middle. Germline V gives CDR1 SGHRS, CDR2 YFSETQ. The CDR3 loop reads CASSDQTGSGNTIYF. The CDR3, as DNA: TGCGCCAGCAGCGATCAAACAGGATCTGGAAACACCATATATTTT.

The chain is built from TRBV5-6 and TRBJ1-1, with TRBD1 as a possible D gene (5 bases). The germline CDR1 and CDR2 sequences are SGHDT and YYEEEE. The CDR3 totals 13 residues. V lost 4 bases and J lost 5, with 12 bases in between. CDR3 protein: CASSGGLGTEAFF. The DNA of the CDR3 is TGTGCCAGCAGCGGGGGACTCGGGACTGAAGCTTTCTTT.

The rearrangement links TRBV6-1 to TRBJ1-4; 9 positions match TRBD1. The junction had 9 bases not matched to a gene; V was cut back by 0 bases and J by 7 bases. Germline assignment: CDR1 MNHNS and CDR2 SASEGT. This CDR3 is 17 amino acids long. The CDR3 reads CASSEAPTGGATEKLFF. The DNA of the CDR3 is TGTGCCAGCAGTGAAGCTCCCACAGGGGGCGCGACTGAAAAACTGTTTTTT.

CDR3 region: CASSRQGDLTEAFF. Here the CDR3 DNA reads TGCGCCAGCAGCCGACAGGGGGATCTCACTGAAGCTTTCTTT. This chain uses TRBV4-3 with TRBJ1-1, with TRBD1 matching over 9 bases. Per the germline V gene, CDR1 is LGHNA and CDR2 is YSLEER. V lost 4 bases, J lost 4 bases, and 4 bases stayed unmatched. The CDR3 has 14 amino acids.

The genes are TRBV7-3 and TRBJ2-1, with TRBD2 matching over 10 bases. After removal of 1 base from V and 5 bases from J, the junction contained 11 bases not matched to a gene. Germline V gene lookup returns CDR1 SGHTA and CDR2 FQGTGA. The CDR3 sequence is 18 residues long. The CDR3 loop is CASSLNAAGTSENNEQFF. The DNA of the CDR3 is TGTGCCAGCAGCTTAAATGCAGCCGGGACTAGCGAAAACAATGAGCAGTTCTTC.

This clone was found once. This sequence joins TRBV7-9 and TRBJ2-3; D perhaps matches TRBD2 (6 bases). V lost 10 bases and J 5 bases, leaving 16 bases between the germline ends. From germline, CDR1 is SEHNR and CDR2 FQNEAQ (reference sequence). This CDR3 is 13 amino acids long. This CDR3 reads CATYSGLGDTQYF. The CDR3 bases are TGTGCCACCTATAGCGGTCTTGGAGATACGCAGTATTTT. Combining the CDR3 with reference TRBV7-9 and TRBJ2-3 gives the whole variable domain DTGVSQNPRHKITKRGQNVTFRCDPISEHNRLYWYRQTLGQGPEFLTYFQNEAQLEKSRLLSDRFSAERPKGSFSTLEIQRTEQGDSAMYLCATYSGLGDTQYFGPGTRLTVL.

This chain joins TRBV5-1 and TRBJ2-7, with TRBD1 identical over 9 bases. Trimming at V came to 7 bases and at J to 2 bases, leaving 7 bases not matched to a gene. The CDR3 is 14 amino acids. Germline V gene data show CDR1 as SGHRS and CDR2 as YFSETQ. CDR3 in DNA: TGCGCCAGCGCCCGGGACAGGGAGGCCTACGAGCAGTACTTC. Protein sequence: CASARDREAYEQYF.

The rearrangement joins TRBV4-1 to TRBJ1-1; D is possibly TRBD1 (5 bases). Trimming removed 4 bases from V and 1 base from J, with 7 bases in between. CDR1 and CDR2 (germline): MGHRA, YSYEKL. This CDR3 region has 13 residues. CDR3: CASSPTGNTEAFF. DNA of the CDR3: TGCGCCAGCAGCCCCACAGGGAACACTGAAGCTTTCTTT.

V is TRBV6-5 and J is TRBJ1-2; D is perhaps TRBD1 (5 bases). The CDR3 covers 14 residues. Between the trimmed V and J ends, which lost 5 bases and 5 bases, there was a span of 15 bases. Looked up from germline, CDR1 is MNHEY and CDR2 is SVGAGI. CDR3: CASSPGGRMYGYTF. DNA for the CDR3: TGTGCCAGCAGTCCCGGGGGACGCATGTATGGCTACACCTTC.

V and J are TRBV5-5 and TRBJ2-7, with a possible D match to TRBD1 (5 bases). The CDR3 is 13 residues long. V was shortened by 4 bases and J by 0 bases, with 8 bases between the two germline ends. Germline V gene sequence: CDR1 SGHKS, CDR2 YYEKEE (reference sequence). CDR3 coding DNA: TGTGCCAGCAGCACAGGCCCCTCCTACGAGCAGTACTTC. Its translation is CASSTGPSYEQYF. The complete variable domain, with remaining parts taken from reference TRBV5-5 and TRBJ2-7, reads DAGVTQSPTHLIKTRGQQVTLRCSPISGHKSVSWYQQVLGQGPQFIFQYYEKEERGRGNFPDRFSARQFPNYSSELNVNALLLGDSALYLCASSTGPSYEQYFGPGTRLTVT.